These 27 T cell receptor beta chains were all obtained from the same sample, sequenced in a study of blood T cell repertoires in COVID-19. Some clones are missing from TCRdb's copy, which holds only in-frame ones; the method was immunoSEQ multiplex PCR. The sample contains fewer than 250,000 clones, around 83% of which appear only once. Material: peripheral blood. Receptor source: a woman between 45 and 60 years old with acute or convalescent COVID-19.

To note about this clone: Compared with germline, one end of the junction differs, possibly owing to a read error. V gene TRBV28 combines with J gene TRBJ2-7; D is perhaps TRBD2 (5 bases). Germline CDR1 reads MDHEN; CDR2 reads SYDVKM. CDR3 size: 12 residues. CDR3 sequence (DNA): TGTGCCAGCAGTCCGCCCAGGCGGGCGATGCTTTTC. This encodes CASSPPRRAMLF.

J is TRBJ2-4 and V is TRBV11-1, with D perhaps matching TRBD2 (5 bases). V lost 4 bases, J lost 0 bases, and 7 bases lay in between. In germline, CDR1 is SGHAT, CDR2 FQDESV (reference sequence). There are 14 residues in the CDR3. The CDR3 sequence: CASSYRGAKNIQYF. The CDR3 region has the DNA TGTGCCAGCAGCTACCGGGGAGCCAAAAACATTCAGTACTTC.

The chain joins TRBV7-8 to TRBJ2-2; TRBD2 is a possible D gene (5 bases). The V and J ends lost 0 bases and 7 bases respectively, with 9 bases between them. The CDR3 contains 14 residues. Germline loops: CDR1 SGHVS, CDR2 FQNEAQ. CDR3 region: CASSLAGANGELFF. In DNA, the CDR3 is TGTGCCAGCAGCTTAGCGGGAGCGAACGGGGAGCTGTTTTTT.

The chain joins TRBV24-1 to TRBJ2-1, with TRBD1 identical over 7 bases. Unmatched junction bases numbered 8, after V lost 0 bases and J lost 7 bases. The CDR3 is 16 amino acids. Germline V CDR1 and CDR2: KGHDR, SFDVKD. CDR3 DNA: TGTGCCACCAGTGATTTGCGGGCAGGGGGTTTGAATGAGCAGTTCTTC. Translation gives CATSDLRAGGLNEQFF.

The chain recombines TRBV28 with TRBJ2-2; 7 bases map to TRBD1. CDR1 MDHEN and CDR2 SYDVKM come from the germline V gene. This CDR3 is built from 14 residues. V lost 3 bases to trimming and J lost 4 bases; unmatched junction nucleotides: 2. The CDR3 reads CASSFRGSTGELFF. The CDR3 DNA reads TGTGCCAGCAGTTTCAGGGGGTCCACCGGGGAGCTGTTTTTT.

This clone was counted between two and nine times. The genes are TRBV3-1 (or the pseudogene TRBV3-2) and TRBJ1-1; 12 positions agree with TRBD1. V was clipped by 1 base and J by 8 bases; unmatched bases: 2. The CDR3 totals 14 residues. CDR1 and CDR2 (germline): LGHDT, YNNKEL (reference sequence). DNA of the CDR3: TGTGCCAGCAGCCAAGGGGACAGGGGGCCCGAAGCTTTCTTT. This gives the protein CASSQGDRGPEAFF.

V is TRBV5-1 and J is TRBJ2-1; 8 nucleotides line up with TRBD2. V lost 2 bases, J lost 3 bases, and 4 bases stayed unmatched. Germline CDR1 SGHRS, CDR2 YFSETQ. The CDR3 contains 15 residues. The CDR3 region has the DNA TGCGCCAGCAGCTTTGGCGCGGGAGGCTACAATGAGCAGTTCTTC. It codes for CASSFGAGGYNEQFF.

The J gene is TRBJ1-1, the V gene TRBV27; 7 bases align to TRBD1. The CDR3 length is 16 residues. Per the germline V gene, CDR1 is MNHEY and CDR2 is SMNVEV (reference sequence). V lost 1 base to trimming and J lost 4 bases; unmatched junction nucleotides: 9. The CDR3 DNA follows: TGTGCCAGCAGTTTATTTAGGGCAGGGGGAGGCACTGAAGCTTTCTTT. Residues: CASSLFRAGGGTEAFF.

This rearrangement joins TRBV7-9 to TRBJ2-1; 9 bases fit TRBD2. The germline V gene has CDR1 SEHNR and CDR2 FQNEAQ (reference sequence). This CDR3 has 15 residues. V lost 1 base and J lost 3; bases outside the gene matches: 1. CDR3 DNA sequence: TGTGCCAGCAGCTTAGGACTAGCGGTCTACAATGAGCAGTTCTTC. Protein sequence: CASSLGLAVYNEQFF.

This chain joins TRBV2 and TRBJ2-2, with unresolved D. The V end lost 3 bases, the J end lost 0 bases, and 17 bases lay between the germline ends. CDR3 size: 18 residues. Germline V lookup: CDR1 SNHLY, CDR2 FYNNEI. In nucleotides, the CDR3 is TGTGCCAGCAGTGAGACCATCCTAGGAGCAACGAACACCGGGGAGCTGTTTTTT. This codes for CASSETILGATNTGELFF.

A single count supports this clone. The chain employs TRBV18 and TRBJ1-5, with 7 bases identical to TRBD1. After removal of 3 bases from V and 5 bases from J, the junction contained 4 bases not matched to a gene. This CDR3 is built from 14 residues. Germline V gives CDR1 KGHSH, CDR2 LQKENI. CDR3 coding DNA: TGTGCCAGCTCACCGCAGGGGGACGATCAGCCCCAGCATTTT. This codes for CASSPQGDDQPQHF.

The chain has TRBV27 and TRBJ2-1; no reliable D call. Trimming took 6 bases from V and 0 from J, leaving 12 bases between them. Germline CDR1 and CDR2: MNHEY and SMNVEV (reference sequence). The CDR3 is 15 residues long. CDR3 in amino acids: CASSHFPPSYNEQFF. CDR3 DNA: TGTGCCAGCAGCCACTTTCCGCCCTCCTACAATGAGCAGTTCTTC.

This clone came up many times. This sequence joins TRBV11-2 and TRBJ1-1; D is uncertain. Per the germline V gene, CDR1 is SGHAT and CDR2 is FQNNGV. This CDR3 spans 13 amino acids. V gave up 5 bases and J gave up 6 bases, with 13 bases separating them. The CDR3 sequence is CASSPSGRAEAFF. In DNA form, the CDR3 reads TGTGCCAGCAGCCCGAGCGGGCGGGCTGAAGCTTTCTTT.

CDR3 in DNA: TGTGCCAGCAGTCCCAGTCGGGGTAGCAATCAGCCCCAGCATTTT. Its protein is CASSPSRGSNQPQHF. The chain links TRBV6-5 to TRBJ1-5; D unclear. Germline CDR1 reads MNHEY; CDR2 reads SVGAGI. Trimming removed 5 bases from V and 0 bases from J, with 11 bases in between. The CDR3 loop spans 15 amino acids.

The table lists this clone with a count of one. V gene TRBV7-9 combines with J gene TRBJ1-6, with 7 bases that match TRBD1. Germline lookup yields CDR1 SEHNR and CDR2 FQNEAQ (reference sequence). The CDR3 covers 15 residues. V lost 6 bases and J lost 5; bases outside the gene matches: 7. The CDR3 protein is CASSPGQIDNSPLHF. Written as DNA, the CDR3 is TGTGCCAGCAGTCCGGGACAGATCGATAATTCACCCCTCCACTTT.

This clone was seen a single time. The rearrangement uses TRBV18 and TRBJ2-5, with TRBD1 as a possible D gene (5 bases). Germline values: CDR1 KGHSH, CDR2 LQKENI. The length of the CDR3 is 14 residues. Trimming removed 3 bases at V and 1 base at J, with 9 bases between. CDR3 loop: CASSPRQFQETQYF. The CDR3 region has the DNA TGTGCCAGCTCACCCCGACAGTTCCAAGAGACCCAGTACTTC.

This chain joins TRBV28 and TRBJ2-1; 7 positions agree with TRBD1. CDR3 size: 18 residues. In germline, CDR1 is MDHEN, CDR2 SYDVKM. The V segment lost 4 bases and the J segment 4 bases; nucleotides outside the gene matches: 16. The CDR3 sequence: CASSSPGSAGGPYNEQFF. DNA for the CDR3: TGTGCCAGCAGTTCCCCTGGTTCGGCAGGGGGACCTTACAATGAGCAGTTCTTC.

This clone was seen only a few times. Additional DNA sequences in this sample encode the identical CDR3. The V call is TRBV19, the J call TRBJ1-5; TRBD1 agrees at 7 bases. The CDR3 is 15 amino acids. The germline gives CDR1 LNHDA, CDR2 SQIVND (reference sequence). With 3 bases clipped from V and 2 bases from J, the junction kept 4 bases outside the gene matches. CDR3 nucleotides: TGTGCCAGTAGTATTAGGGGGCAGGGCAATCAGCCCCAGCATTTT. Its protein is CASSIRGQGNQPQHF. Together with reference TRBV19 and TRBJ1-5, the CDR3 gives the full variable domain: DGGITQSPKYLFRKEGQNVTLSCEQNLNHDAMYWYRQDPGQGLRLIYYSQIVNDFQKGDIAEGYSVSREKKESFPLTVTSAQKNPTAFYLCASSIRGQGNQPQHFGDGTRLSIL.

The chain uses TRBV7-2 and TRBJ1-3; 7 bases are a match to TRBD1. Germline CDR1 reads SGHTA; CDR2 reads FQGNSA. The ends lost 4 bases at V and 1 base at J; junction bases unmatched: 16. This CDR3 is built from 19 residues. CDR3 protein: CASSSDRARRKRSGNTIYF. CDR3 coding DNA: TGTGCCAGCAGCTCCGACAGGGCGAGGCGAAAAAGGTCTGGAAACACCATATATTTT.

The CDR3 nucleotides read TGTGCCAGCAGCTTGGGACAGCAACATCAGCCCCAGCATTTT. Residues: CASSLGQQHQPQHF. The V call is TRBV5-8, the J call TRBJ1-5, with D maybe TRBD1 (5 bases). Deletions cut 0 bases from V and 5 bases from J, with 9 bases between. Per germline, CDR1 SGHTS and CDR2 YDEGEE. The CDR3 is 14 residues long.

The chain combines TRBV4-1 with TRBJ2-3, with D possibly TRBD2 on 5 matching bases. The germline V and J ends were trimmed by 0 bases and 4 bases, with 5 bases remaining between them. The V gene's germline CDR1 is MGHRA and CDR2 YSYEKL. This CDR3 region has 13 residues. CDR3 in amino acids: CASSQEDSDTQYF. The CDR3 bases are TGCGCCAGCAGCCAAGAGGACTCAGATACGCAGTATTTT.

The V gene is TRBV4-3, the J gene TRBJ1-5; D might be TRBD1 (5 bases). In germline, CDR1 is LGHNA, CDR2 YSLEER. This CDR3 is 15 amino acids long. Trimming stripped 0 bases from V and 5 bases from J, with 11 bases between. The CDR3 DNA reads TGCGCCAGCAGCCAAGATCAGGGAAGGCATCAGCCCCAGCATTTT. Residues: CASSQDQGRHQPQHF.

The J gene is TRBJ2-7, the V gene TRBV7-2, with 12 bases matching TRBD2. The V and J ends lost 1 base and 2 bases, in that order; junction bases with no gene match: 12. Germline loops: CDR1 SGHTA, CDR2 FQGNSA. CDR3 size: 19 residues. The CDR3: CASSLGLAGALNPPYEQYF. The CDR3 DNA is TGTGCCAGCAGCTTAGGACTAGCGGGGGCGCTTAACCCACCCTACGAGCAGTACTTC.

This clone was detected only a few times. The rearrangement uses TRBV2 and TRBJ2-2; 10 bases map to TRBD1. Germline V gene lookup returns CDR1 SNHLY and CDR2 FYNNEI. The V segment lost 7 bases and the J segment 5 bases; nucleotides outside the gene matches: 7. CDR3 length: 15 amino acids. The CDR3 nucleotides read TGTGCCAGCAAGCGGGACAGGGGTGGGACCGGGGAGCTGTTTTTT. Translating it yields CASKRDRGGTGELFF.

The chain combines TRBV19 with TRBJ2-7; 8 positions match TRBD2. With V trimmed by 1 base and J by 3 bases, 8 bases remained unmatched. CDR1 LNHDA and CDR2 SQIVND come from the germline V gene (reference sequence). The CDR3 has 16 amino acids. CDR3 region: CASSIVLAGGDYEQYF. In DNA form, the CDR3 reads TGTGCCAGTAGTATAGTCCTAGCGGGCGGTGACTACGAGCAGTACTTC.

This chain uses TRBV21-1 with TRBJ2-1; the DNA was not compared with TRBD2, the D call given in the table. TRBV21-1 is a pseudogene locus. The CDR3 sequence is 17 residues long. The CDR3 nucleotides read TGTGCCAGCAGCCCCCCCGCCGGGACTAGCGGGGGCAATGAGCAGTTCTTC. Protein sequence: CASSPPAGTSGGNEQFF.

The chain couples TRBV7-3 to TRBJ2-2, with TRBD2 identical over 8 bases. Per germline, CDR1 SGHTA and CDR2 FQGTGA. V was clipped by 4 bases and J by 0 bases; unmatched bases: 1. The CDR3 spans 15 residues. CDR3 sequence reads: CASSSGGANTGELFF. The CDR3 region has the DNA TGTGCCAGCAGCTCCGGGGGGGCGAACACCGGGGAGCTGTTTTTT.